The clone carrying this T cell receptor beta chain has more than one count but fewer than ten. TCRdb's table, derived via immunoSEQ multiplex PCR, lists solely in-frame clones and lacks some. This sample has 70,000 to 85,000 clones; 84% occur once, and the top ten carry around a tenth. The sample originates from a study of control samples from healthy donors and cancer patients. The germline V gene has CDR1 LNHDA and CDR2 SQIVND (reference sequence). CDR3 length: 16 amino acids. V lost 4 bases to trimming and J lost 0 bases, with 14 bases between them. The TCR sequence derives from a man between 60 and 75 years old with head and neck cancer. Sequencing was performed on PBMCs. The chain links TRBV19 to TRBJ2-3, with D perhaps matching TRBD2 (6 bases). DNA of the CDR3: TGTGCCAGTAGTAGCGGGGCGACGGGGAGCACAGATACGCAGTATTTT. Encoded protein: CASSSGATGSTDTQYF.